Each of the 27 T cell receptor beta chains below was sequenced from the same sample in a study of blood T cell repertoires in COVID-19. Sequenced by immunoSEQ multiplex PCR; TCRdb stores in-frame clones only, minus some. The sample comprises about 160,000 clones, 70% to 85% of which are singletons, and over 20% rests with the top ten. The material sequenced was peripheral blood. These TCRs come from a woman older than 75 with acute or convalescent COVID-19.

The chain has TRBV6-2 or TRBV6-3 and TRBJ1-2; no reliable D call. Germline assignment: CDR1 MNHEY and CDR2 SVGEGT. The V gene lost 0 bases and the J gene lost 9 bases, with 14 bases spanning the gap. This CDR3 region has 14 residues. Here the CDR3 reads CASSYSGREGRYTF. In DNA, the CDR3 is TGTGCCAGCAGTTACTCGGGGAGGGAAGGTCGCTACACCTTC.

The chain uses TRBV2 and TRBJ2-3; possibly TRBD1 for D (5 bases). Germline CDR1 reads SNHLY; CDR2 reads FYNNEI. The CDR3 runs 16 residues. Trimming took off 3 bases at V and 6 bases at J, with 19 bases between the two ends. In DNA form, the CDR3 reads TGTGCCAGCAGTGATAGCTCCCTAGGGGTGGGTGATACGCAGTATTTT. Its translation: CASSDSSLGVGDTQYF. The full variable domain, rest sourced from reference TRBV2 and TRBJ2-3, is EPEVTQTPSHQVTQMGQEVILRCVPISNHLYFYWYRQILGQKVEFLVSFYNNEISEKSEIFDDQFSVERPDGSNFTLKIRSTKLEDSAMYFCASSDSSLGVGDTQYFGPGTRLTVL.

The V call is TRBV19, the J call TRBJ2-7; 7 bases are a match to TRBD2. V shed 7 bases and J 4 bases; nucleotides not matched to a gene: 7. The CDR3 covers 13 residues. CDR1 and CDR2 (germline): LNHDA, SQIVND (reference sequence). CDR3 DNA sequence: TGTGCCAGTAAGGATGGGGGGGATTACGAGCAGTACTTC. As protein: CASKDGGDYEQYF.

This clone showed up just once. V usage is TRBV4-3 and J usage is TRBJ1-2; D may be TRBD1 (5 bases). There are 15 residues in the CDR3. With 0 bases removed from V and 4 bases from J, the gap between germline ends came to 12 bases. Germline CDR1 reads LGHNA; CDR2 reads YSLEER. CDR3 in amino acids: CASSQDRAGFYGYTF. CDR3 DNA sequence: TGCGCCAGCAGCCAAGATCGGGCAGGGTTCTATGGCTACACCTTC.

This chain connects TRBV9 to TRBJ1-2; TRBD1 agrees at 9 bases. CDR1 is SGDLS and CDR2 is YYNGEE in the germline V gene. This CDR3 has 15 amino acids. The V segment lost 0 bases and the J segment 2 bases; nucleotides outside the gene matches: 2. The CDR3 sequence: CASSVAQGANYGYTF. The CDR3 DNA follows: TGTGCCAGCAGCGTAGCACAGGGGGCGAACTATGGCTACACCTTC.

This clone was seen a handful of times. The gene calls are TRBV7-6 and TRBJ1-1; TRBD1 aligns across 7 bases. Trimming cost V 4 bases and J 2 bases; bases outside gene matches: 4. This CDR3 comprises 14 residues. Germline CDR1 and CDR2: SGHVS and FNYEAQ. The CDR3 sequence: CASSSGQVNTEAFF. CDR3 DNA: TGTGCCAGCAGCTCCGGACAGGTTAACACTGAAGCTTTCTTT.

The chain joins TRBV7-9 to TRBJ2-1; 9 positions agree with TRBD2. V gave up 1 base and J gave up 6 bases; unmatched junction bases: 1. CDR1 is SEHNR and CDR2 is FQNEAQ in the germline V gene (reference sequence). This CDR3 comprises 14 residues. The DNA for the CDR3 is TGTGCCAGCAGCTTAGTAGCGGGAGTCAATGAGCAGTTCTTC. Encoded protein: CASSLVAGVNEQFF.

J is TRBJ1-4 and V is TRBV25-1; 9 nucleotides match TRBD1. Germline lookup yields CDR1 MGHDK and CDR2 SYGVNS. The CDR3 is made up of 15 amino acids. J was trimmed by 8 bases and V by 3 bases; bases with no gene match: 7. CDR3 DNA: TGTGCCAGCAGTGAGGGGACAGGGCGTTGGGAAAAACTGTTTTTT. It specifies CASSEGTGRWEKLFF.

This chain's CDR3 is CASSLGPDQPQHF. The CDR3, as DNA: TGCGCCAGCAGCTTGGGGCCTGATCAGCCCCAGCATTTT. The gene calls are TRBV5-1 and TRBJ1-5; no clear D. CDR3 length: 13 amino acids. Germline loops: CDR1 SGHRS, CDR2 YFSETQ. Trimming cost V 0 bases and J 5 bases, with 6 bases left between them.

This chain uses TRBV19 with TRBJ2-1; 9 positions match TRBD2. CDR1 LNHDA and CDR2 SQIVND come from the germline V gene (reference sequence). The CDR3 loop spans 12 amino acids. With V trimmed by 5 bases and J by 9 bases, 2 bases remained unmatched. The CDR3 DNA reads TGTGCCAGTAGTCGGACTAGCGTTGAGCAGTTCTTC. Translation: CASSRTSVEQFF.

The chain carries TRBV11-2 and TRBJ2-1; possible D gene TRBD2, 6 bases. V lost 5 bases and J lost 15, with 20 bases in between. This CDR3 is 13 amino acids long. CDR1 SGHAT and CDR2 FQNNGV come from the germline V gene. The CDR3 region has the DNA TGTGCCAGCAGCCCTCGGACTATTGTAGATTCGTTCTTC. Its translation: CASSPRTIVDSFF. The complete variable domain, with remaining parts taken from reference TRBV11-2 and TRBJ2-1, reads EAGVAQSPRYKIIEKRQSVAFWCNPISGHATLYWYQQILGQGPKLLIQFQNNGVVDDSQLPKDRFSAERLKGVDSTLKIQPAKLEDSAVYLCASSPRTIVDSFFGPGTRLTVL.

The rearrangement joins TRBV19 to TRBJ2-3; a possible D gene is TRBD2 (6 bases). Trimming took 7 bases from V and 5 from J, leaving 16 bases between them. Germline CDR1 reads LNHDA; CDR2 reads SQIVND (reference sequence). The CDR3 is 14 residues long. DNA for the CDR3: TGTGCCAGTAATGGAGGGGCCTTGGGAGATACGCAGTATTTT. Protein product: CASNGGALGDTQYF.

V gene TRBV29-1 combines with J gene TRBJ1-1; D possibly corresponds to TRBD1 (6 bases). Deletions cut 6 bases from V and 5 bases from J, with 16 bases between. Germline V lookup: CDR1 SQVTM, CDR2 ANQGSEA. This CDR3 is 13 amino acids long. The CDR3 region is CSVALVGATEAFF. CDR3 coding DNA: TGCAGCGTGGCCCTTGTGGGGGCGACTGAAGCTTTCTTT.

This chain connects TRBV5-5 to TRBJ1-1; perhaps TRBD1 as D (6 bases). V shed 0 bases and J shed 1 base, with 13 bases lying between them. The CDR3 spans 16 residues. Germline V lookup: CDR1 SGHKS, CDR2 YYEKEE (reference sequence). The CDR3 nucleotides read TGTGCCAGCAGCTTGGTTCCGGGAGGGGGGAACACTGAAGCTTTCTTT. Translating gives CASSLVPGGGNTEAFF.

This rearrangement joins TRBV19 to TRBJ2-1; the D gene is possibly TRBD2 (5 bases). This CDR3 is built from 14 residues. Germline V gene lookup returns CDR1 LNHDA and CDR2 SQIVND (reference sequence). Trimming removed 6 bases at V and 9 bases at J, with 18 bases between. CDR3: CASRTDLAGVEQFF. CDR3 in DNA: TGTGCCAGTAGGACGGACTTAGCCGGCGTTGAGCAGTTCTTC. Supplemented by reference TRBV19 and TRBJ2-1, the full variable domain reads DGGITQSPKYLFRKEGQNVTLSCEQNLNHDAMYWYRQDPGQGLRLIYYSQIVNDFQKGDIAEGYSVSREKKESFPLTVTSAQKNPTAFYLCASRTDLAGVEQFFGPGTRLTVL.

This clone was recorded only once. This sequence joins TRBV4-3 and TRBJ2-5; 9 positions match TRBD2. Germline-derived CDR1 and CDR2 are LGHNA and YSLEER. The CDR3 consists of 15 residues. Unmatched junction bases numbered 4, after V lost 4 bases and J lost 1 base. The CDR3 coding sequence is TGCGCCAGCAGCCGTCAGCGGGGGGTCCAAGAGACCCAGTACTTC. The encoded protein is CASSRQRGVQETQYF.

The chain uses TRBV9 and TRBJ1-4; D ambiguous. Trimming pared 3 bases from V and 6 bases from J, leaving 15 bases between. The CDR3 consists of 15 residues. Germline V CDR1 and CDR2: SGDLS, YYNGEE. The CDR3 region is CASSGRRVEDEKLFF. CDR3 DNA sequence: TGTGCCAGCAGCGGACGACGGGTCGAGGATGAAAAACTGTTTTTT.

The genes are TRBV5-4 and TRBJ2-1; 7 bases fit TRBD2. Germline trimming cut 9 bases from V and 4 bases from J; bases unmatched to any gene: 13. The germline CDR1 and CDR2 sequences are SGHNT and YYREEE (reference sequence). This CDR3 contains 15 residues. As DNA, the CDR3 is TGTGCCACCAGGGCCTCGGGACTACCTTACAATGAGCAGTTCTTC. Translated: CATRASGLPYNEQFF.

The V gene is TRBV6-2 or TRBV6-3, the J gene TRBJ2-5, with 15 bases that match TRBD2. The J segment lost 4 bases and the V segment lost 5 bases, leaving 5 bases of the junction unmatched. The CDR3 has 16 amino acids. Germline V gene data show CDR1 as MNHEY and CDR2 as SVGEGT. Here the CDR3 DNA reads TGTGCCAGCAGTGGGACTAGCGGGAGGTGGGGAGAGACCCAGTACTTC. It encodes CASSGTSGRWGETQYF.

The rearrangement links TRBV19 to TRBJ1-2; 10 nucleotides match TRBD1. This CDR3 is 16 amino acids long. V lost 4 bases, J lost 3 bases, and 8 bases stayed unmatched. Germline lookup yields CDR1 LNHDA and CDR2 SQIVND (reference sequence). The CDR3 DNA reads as TGTGCCAGTAGTAATCGACAGGGGGCCCTGGACTATGGCTACACCTTC. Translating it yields CASSNRQGALDYGYTF.

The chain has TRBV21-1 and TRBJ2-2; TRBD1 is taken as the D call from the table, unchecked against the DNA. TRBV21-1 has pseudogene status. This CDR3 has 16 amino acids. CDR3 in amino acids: CASSSGTRQGTGELFF. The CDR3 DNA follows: TGTGCCAGCAGCAGTGGTACCCGACAGGGCACCGGGGAGCTGTTTTTT.

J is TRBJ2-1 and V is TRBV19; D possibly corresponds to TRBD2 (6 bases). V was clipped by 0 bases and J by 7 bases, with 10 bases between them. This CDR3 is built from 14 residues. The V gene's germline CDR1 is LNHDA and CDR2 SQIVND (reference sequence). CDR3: CASSIDGGSNEQFF. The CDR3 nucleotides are TGTGCCAGTAGTATAGATGGGGGGTCGAATGAGCAGTTCTTC.

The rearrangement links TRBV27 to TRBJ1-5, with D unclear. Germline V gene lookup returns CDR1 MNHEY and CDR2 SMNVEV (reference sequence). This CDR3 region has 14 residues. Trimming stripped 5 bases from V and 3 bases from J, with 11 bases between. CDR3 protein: CASSKDGYNQPQHF. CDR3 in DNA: TGTGCCAGCAGTAAAGACGGGTACAATCAGCCCCAGCATTTT.

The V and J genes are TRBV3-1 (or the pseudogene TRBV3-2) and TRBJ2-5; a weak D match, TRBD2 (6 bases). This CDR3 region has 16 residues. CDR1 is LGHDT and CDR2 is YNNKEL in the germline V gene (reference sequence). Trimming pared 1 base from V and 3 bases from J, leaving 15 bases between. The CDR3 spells CASSQVIGIAEETQYF. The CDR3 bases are TGTGCCAGCAGCCAAGTAATAGGAATAGCGGAAGAGACCCAGTACTTC.

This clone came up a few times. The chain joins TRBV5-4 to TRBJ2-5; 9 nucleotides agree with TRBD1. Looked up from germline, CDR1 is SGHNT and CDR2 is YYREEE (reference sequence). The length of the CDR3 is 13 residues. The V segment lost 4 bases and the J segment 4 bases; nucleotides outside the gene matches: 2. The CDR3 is CASSRGQGETQYF. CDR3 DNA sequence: TGTGCCAGCAGCAGGGGACAGGGAGAGACCCAGTACTTC.

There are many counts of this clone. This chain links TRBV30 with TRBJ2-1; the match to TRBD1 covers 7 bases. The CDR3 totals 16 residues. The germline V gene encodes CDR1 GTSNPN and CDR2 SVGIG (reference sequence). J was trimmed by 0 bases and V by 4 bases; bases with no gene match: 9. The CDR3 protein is CAWTTSTGSSYNEQFF. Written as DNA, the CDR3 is TGTGCCTGGACCACCTCGACAGGGAGCTCCTACAATGAGCAGTTCTTC.

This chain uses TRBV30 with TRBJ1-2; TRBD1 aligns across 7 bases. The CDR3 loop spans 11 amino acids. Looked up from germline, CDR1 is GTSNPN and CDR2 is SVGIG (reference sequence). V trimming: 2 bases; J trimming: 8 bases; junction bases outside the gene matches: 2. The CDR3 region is CAWSQGGGYTF. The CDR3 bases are TGTGCCTGGAGTCAGGGGGGCGGCTACACCTTC.